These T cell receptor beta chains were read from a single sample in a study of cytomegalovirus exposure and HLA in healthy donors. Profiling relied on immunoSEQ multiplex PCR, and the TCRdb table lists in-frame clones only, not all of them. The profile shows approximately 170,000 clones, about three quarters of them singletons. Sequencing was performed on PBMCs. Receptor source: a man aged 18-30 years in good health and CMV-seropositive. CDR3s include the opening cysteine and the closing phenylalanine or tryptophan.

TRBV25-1	CASSDPGYGYTF
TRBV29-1	CSVGRVAETQYF
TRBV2	CASSDGSGGDTQYF
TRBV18	CASSPGRDTYGYTF
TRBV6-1	CASSEALQGWGAWSDTQYF
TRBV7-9	CASSPTGGDTEAFF
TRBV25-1	CASRVTRAEQFF
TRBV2	CASRSGVLSNEKLFF
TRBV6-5	CASRRQGESYNEQFF
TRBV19	CASSIILAEYNEQFF
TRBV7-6	CASSLGGGGGTEAFF
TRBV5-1	CASSLALAAKESGELFF
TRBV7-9	CASSSLSGQGSVHF
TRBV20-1	CSARELDRYTF
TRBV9	CASSVALGQETQYF
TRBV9	CASSQGVNEQFF
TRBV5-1	CASSYLPPGTGSNEQFF
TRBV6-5	CASSQTGADTDTQYF
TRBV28	CASSFIRGQETQYF
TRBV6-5	CASSSPGEGGEKLFF
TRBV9	CASSPSSGGLLSTDTQYF
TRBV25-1	CASSEVATKETRYF
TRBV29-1	CSVVPNRGGTEAFF
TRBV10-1	CASSELQGGTEAFF
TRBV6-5	CASSRRQINEKLFF
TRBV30	CAWSGVGGPWTDTQYF
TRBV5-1	CASSSGTGVLNTIYF
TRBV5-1	CASSEVGHPEAFF
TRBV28	CASSQNAPVGYTF
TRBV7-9	CASSLGGDGNSPLHF
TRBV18	CASSPGQGQTEAFF
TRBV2	CASTTGGREGTQPQHF
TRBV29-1	CSASGGMNTEAFF
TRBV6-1	CASNPGGDSYGYTF
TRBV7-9	CASSLVGGQEQFF
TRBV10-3	CATMGQGGYNEQFF
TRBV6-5	CASSGENYSNQPQHF